This record concerns one TCR beta chain sequence. This table comes from immunoSEQ multiplex PCR, and its TCRdb copy is limited to in-frame clones, with some not included. The sample lists 25,000 to 30,000 clones; over 75% were seen once. Blood sampling was done at baseline, cycle 4 day 1, and cycle 7 day 1. This entry comes from a study of OX40 agonist ivuxolimab in advanced cancers. Study in general: Of the participants, approximately 44% had some prior anti-PD-1, anti-PD-L1 or anti-CTLA-4 therapy, which was allowed.

V was clipped by 4 bases and J by 3 bases; unmatched bases: 2. Germline V gene lookup returns CDR1 SGHAT and CDR2 FQNNGV. This CDR3 region has 15 residues. This receptor was obtained from an adult with an advanced solid tumor such as melanoma, head and neck, liver or kidney cancer. The chain links TRBV11-2 to TRBJ2-5; 13 nucleotides match TRBD2. Sample: CD4+ or CD8+ T cells sorted from blood, taken in a trial of the OX40 agonist ivuxolimab. The CDR3 DNA reads TGTGCCAGCAGCTCCGGGACTAGCGGGGAAGAGACCCAGTACTTC. Translating gives CASSSGTSGEETQYF. The entire variable domain, with the rest obtained from reference TRBV11-2 and TRBJ2-5, is as follows: EAGVAQSPRYKIIEKRQSVAFWCNPISGHATLYWYQQILGQGPKLLIQFQNNGVVDDSQLPKDRFSAERLKGVDSTLKIQPAKLEDSAVYLCASSSGTSGEETQYFGPGTRLLVL.